This TCR beta chain was observed in a study of T cell repertoires in cytomegalovirus infection. Study information: Indications came from public TCR beta signatures; they pointed to CMV infection and to a matching HLA type. Study-wide results and caveats: Frequencies of public TCR beta families were cumulated, and this identified carriers of CMV plus the relevant HLA. The study found HLA-C-restricted CMV-specific TCR beta clonotypes dominating the ex vivo response.

This clonotype was detected a few times. What it binds is unknown. TCRdb independently ran MiXCR on the reads; one entry per CDR3 protein. The sample holds about 160,000 distinct CDR3 sequences, 17% seen once. This CDR3 has 17 residues. Germline loops: CDR1 MDHEN, CDR2 SYDVKM. The germline V and J ends were trimmed by 7 bases and 0 bases, with 22 bases remaining between them. The rearrangement joins TRBV28 to TRBJ2-7, with D tentatively TRBD1 (5 bases). Sequenced sample: CD8+ T cells from PBMCs. This clonotype originated in a human donor in good health (CMV status not recorded). Some clones in this sample may be carry-over from other donors' samples. Here the CDR3 reads CASTHPTAGQNSYEQYF. Written as DNA, the CDR3 is TGTGCCAGCACCCACCCGACAGCAGGTCAAAACTCCTACGAGCAGTACTTC.